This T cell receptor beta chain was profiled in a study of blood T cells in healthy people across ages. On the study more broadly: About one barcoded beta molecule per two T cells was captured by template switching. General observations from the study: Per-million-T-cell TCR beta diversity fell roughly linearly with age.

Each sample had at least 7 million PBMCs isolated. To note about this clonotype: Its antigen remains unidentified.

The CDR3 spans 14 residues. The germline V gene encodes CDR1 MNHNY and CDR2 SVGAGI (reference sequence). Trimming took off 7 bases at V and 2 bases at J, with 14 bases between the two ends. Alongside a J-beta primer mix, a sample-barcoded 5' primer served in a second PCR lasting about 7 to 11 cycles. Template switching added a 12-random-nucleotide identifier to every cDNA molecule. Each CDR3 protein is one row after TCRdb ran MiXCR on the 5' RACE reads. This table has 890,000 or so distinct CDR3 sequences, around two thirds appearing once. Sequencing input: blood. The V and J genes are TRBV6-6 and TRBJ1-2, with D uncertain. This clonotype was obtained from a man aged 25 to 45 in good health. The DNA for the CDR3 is TGTGCCAGCATCCACCGGGCAGACAACTATGGCTACACCTTC. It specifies CASIHRADNYGYTF.